The rows below give T cell receptor beta chains drawn from one sample of a study of blood T cell repertoires in COVID-19. Some clones are missing from TCRdb's copy, which holds only in-frame ones; the method was immunoSEQ multiplex PCR. The profile shows 55,000 to 65,000 clones, more than 75% of them singletons. The specimen sequenced was peripheral blood. The source of these receptors is a human donor in a cohort sampled during active COVID-19. The CDR3 runs from the conserved cysteine through the conserved F or W. The D gene is left open where the match is weak. Expanded clones get a size class; other rows say once, few or many, or leave the size out.

D | J | V | size | DNA | CDR3
NA | TRBJ1-2 | TRBV19 | NA | TGTGCCAGTAGTATCATGAGGGAAGGAGGGTATGGCTACACCTTC | CASSIMREGGYGYTF
TRBD2 | TRBJ2-7 | TRBV3-1/TRBV3-2 | NA | TGTGCCAGCAGCCATTCCGGGACTAGCGACGAGCAGTACTTC | CASSHSGTSDEQYF
NA | TRBJ1-1 | TRBV5-1 | NA | TGCGCCAGCAGCTTGGCAGTCCCAGGGAACACTGAAGCTTTCTTT | CASSLAVPGNTEAFF
TRBD2 | TRBJ2-1 | TRBV19 | once | TGTGCCAGTAGTATCTTTTGGACTAGCGATCGCCCGGTTCAGTTCTTC | CASSIFWTSDRPVQFF
NA | TRBJ1-2 | TRBV3-1/TRBV3-2 | NA | TGTGCCAGCAGCCAGCGACTCCAGGACAGCTACACCTTC | CASSQRLQDSYTF
TRBD2 | TRBJ2-1 | TRBV7-7 | NA | TGTGCTAGCAGCTTCACCCCGGGGGGTGAGCAGTTCTTC | CASSFTPGGEQFF
NA | TRBJ2-1 | TRBV2 | NA | TGTGCCAGCAGTGAAGCGCTTCCGGAGGGTAATGAGCAGTTCTTC | CASSEALPEGNEQFF
NA | TRBJ1-2 | TRBV7-3 | NA | TGTGCCAGCAGCTTAACTCGGGCGGGGAATGGCTACACCTTC | CASSLTRAGNGYTF
NA | TRBJ2-6 | TRBV9 | NA | TGTGCCAGCAGCGCCCGTATCTCTGGGGCCAACGTCCTGACTTTC | CASSARISGANVLTF
NA | TRBJ2-3 | TRBV28 | NA | TGTGCCAGCAGTTTTTTAAGCGGCACAGATACGCAGTATTTT | CASSFLSGTDTQYF
NA | TRBJ1-1 | TRBV6-2/TRBV6-3 | NA | TGTGCCAGCAGTTACTCGAGCGGGTTATTGAACACTGAAGCTTTCTTT | CASSYSSGLLNTEAFF
NA | TRBJ1-2 | TRBV11-3 | NA | TGTGCCAGCAGCTCCGTCGGACTCTATGGCTACACCTTC | CASSSVGLYGYTF
TRBD2 | TRBJ2-1 | TRBV7-2 | NA | TGTGCCAGCAGCTTAAGGACTAGCGGGAGCTATGAGCAGTTCTTC | CASSLRTSGSYEQFF
NA | TRBJ2-3 | TRBV19 | NA | TGTGCCAGTAGTATGACGATGACAGGCTACACAGATACGCAGTATTTT | CASSMTMTGYTDTQYF
TRBD2 | TRBJ2-1 | TRBV7-8 | NA | TGTGCCAGTAGAAGAGCGGGAGTCGGTGAGCAGTTCTTC | CASRRAGVGEQFF
TRBD2 | TRBJ2-1 | TRBV28 | NA | TGTGCCAGCAGGGAGACTAGCGGGAGGGCAAATGAGCAGTTCTTC | CASRETSGRANEQFF
NA | TRBJ1-4 | TRBV6-5 | NA | TGTGCCAGCAGTTACAGTGGTGGCACTAATGAAAAACTGTTTTTT | CASSYSGGTNEKLFF
TRBD1 | TRBJ1-6 | TRBV7-9 | NA | TGTGCCAGCAGCTTCCTTACAGGGGGTTCTTCACCCCTCCACTTT | CASSFLTGGSSPLHF
TRBD2 | TRBJ2-7 | TRBV7-3 | NA | TGTGCCAGCAGCCTTATAGCGGGAGGGCCCGGCGAGCAGTACTTC | CASSLIAGGPGEQYF
TRBD1 | TRBJ1-5 | TRBV5-8 | once | TGTGCCGGCAGCTTCCCGGACAGGGTGAATCAGCCCCAGCATTTT | CAGSFPDRVNQPQHF
TRBD1 | TRBJ2-7 | TRBV6-4 | NA | TGTGCCAGCAGCCCGGACAGGGGATCCTACGAGCAGTACTTC | CASSPDRGSYEQYF
NA | TRBJ1-6 | TRBV18 | NA | TGTGCCAGCTCACCTCAGGGATCAGGCTCACCCCTCCACTTT | CASSPQGSGSPLHF
NA | TRBJ2-5 | TRBV15 | once | TGTGCCACCAGCAGAGATAGGAGTTTGGAGACCCAGTACTTC | CATSRDRSLETQYF
TRBD1 | TRBJ2-7 | TRBV15 | NA | TGTGCCACCAGTATAGGACAGGGTTACGAGCAGTACTTC | CATSIGQGYEQYF
NA | TRBJ2-4 | TRBV7-9 | NA | TGTGCCAGCAGCTTGGTAACAGGGGCCAAAAACATTCAGTACTTC | CASSLVTGAKNIQYF